This TCR beta chain came from a study of graft-versus-host responses after intestinal transplantation. Study background: Multivisceral, liver-intestinal, or isolated intestinal transplants were received by the recipients. Whole-study results and caveats: Among circulating GvH clones, peak levels were associated with early post-transplant declines in HvG clones. Those patients showing graft-donor T cell macrochimerism displayed high graft-versus-host to host-versus-graft clonal ratios in allografts.

The V gene's germline CDR1 is LGHNA and CDR2 YNFKEQ. The CDR3 runs 20 residues. Trimming removed 0 bases at V and 0 bases at J, with 24 bases between. This clone was found once. As yet, its antigen is unknown. TCRdb's copy holds only in-frame clones and misses some; the assay was immunoSEQ multiplex PCR. Counted here are just over 40,000 clones, 85% to 95% occurring once; the ten biggest clones make up about 0.5%. The chain uses TRBV4-2 and TRBJ2-7; D is tentatively TRBD1 or TRBD2 (5 bases each). The TCR comes from a human donor who was the organ donor for an intestinal transplant. Specimen: unstimulated CD8+ T cells sorted from spleen or lymph node cells, collected before transplant. The CDR3 coding sequence is TGTGCCAGCAGCCAAGATCTCTGGGCGAGGGGAAGATCCAACTCCTACGAGCAGTACTTC. Protein: CASSQDLWARGRSNSYEQYF.